This T cell receptor beta chain appears in the sequencing data of a study of cytomegalovirus exposure and HLA in healthy donors (dated by TCRdb to about 2017). With respect to the entire study: In an earlier analysis of 550 to 750 of the donors, approximately 260 Gb of sequence data and 100 million or so unique TCR beta sequences from about 179 million T cells were reported. An earlier analysis of some 500 of the donors used high-throughput TCR beta sequencing to judge whether each TCR beta V gene segment behaved as functional or pseudogenic. A later genetic analysis used genome-wide SNP genotypes for about 65% of the roughly 700 donors, treating that subset as a discovery cohort. Using immunosequencing, the study profiled T cell repertoires from some 670 subjects and related those repertoires to cytomegalovirus serostatus. Class I and class II HLA loci were covered by the typing at four-digit resolution. The later analysis used no new phenotypic data to find candidate immune exposures, relying instead on TCR beta sequences and their occurrence across donors. A later analysis re-examined previously published TCR beta repertoires from just over 650 donors and added high-resolution HLA genotyping to investigate patterns of TCR occurrence. Across roughly 420 genotyped donors of the cohort, an average of approximately 200,000 unique TCR beta nucleotide sequences per donor were sequenced, and approximately 17% of those sequences were non-productive. Of the roughly 400 genotyped donors, over 65% fell in the genetic ancestry cluster associated with self-reported Caucasian donors. The study was designed to test whether signatures of past pathogen exposure could be identified by cataloging public T cell receptors. A few DR-DQ haplotypes were handled as single units for association and clustering because linkage in the cohort was strong. Every discovery cohort repertoire had been produced on one sequencing platform. Alongside the repertoire data, information on donor age, sex, ethnicity and CMV serostatus was compiled. A separate validation cohort of some 130 different subjects was used in addition to the roughly 640-subject first cohort. High-throughput TCR immunosequencing, statistical association of individual TCRs with disease status, and machine learning were combined to predict cytomegalovirus infection status. Typing coverage varied by locus: about 629-630 donors for A, B, C, DRB1 and DQB1; approximately 500 for DQA1; more than 600 for DPA1; 450 to 480 for DPB1. An early release that covered fewer than 800 HLA-typed donors contained about 300 gigabases of sequencing data and roughly 84 million unique TCR sequences. The full study reports these points: According to a later genetic analysis, donors in an Asian-associated ancestry cluster had fewer N-insertions in productive TCRs than the approximately 700-donor mean. The 87-base-pair reads could not distinguish some IMGT-functional V segments, including TRBV6-2 and TRBV6-3, so those segments were excluded. Most TCR sequences were seen in very few donors, while some public TCRs were found in many individuals. Because HLA typing was missing for some donors at each locus, association tests included only the typed subset. A later analysis found that TCR association rates varied across HLA loci, with DRB1 alleles showing the most associated TCRs and HLA-C alleles the fewest. In this cohort, only TCR beta chains were sequenced, and detectable features were limited by the absence of alpha or paired-chain data. A further reported finding was that TCR beta sequences accurately predicted the HLA-A and HLA-B alleles for most subjects in the first cohort. CMV serostatus was the only immune exposure information available for the cohort. The authors suggested that the approach could potentially be generalized to other disease states and immunological phenotypes. An earlier analysis of around 600 of the donors showed that most TCR beta V segments appeared in productive rearrangements either about 87% or about 30% of the time, which broadly matched IMGT annotations. Roughly uniform sequencing depth across donors was assumed in presence/absence analyses, although this assumption may not hold. In vitro tests confirmed that three of the cytomegalovirus-associated TCR beta chains recognize cytomegalovirus antigens. In a later analysis, 16,951 TCR beta sequences were associated with specific HLA alleles at a false discovery rate of 0.05. A later analysis found that most CMV-associated TCR beta chains appeared HLA-restricted, with HLA associations seemingly driven largely by CMV exposure. In both the original and validation cohorts, the classifier was reported to diagnose cytomegalovirus status with high specificity and sensitivity. Assigning TCR associations to individual alleles was difficult when HLA alleles, especially DR and DQ, strongly co-occurred. V-gene and J-gene trimming of TCR beta chains was associated with a missense DCLRE1C variant in a later genetic analysis, and the association was replicated in an independent cohort. Linkage disequilibrium might explain the correlated functional status among segregating V segments, but an unknown experimental factor could not be excluded. A later analysis reported that several top co-occurrence clusters appeared linked to parvovirus B19, influenza, CMV and Epstein-Barr virus. A cluster of highly shared sequence variants was judged likely to be a technical artifact of the sequencing pipeline. Roughly 17 rarely observed V segments, including chromosome 9 orphons, were excluded from the earlier analysis of about 600 of the donors because counts were too low. The study listed 164 TCR beta chains as associated with cytomegalovirus. Compared with equally common non-associated chains, HLA-associated TCR beta chains in a later analysis were more clonally expanded and had lower generation probabilities.

The cohort consisted of fewer than 700 healthy bone marrow donors. All cohort members were sampled while nominally healthy, although unrecorded immune exposures were likely present. The donor tested CMV seronegative, placing the donor among the roughly 340 seronegative members of the cohort. A peripheral blood sample was collected from each donor, and TCR beta sequencing was performed on peripheral blood mononuclear cells. The Qiagen DNeasy Blood Extraction Kit was used to extract genomic DNA from the blood cell samples. The receptor library was made with the immunoSEQ multiplex PCR assay. For the multiplex PCR, a mixture combining 60 forward primers for TCR Vbeta segments and 13 reverse primers for TCR Jbeta segments was used. The CDR3 region of rearranged TCR beta genes was amplified from genomic DNA with a multiplex PCR assay. On the Illumina HiSeq System, the amplified TCR beta libraries were sequenced as 87-base-pair reads. The study's own analysis went as follows. A later analysis tallied approximately 87 million unique TCR beta chains across the 650 to 750 repertoires, and about 10 million of those chains were shared by two or more donors. Raw reads were error-corrected and collapsed into unique sequences with a nearest-neighbor algorithm that merged closely related sequences to remove PCR and sequencing errors. V, D and J gene segments were assigned by aligning CDR3 sequences to IMGT reference sequences. For a sequence to be retained, at least a six-nucleotide match to both a V gene segment and a J gene segment was required. Rearrangements were classified as productive when the CDR3 lacked stop codons and remained in frame with V and J, and all other rearrangements were classified as non-productive. CDR3 was defined according to IMGT convention as the region running from the second conserved V-encoded cysteine to the conserved J-encoded phenylalanine. In an earlier analysis of 500 to 650 of the donors, sequences lacking an unambiguous match to a single V gene segment were excluded. An earlier analysis of about 590 of the donors classified V segments as functional when productive rearrangements were above 56.7% and as segregating when the standard deviation between donors was above 5%. A statistical classification framework was built for diagnosing cytomegalovirus status from the catalog of TCR beta chain sequences. In a later analysis, TCR nucleotide sequences were compared against IMGT/GENE-DB human TR gene sequences so that V and J genes could be assigned. Using the TCRdist pipeline, a later analysis assigned CDR3 sequences along with most-parsimonious VDJ recombination scenarios. In a later analysis, each TCR beta chain was defined by its CDR3 amino acid sequence together with its V-gene family, and reads lacking a unique V-gene family were excluded. As a way to deal with suspected cross-contamination and a sequencing artifact, a later analysis dropped 450 to 600 nucleotide sequences that were highly shared and had low generation probability. In a later analysis, a clonal expansion index was calculated for each public chain from normalized within-repertoire ranks of inferred template counts. Generation probabilities in a later analysis came from a VDJ recombination model fitted to out-of-frame rearrangements, and those results were checked against IGoR. In a later analysis, hypergeometric tests were used to score TCR-TCR, TCR-HLA and TCR-CMV co-occurrence, with a repertoire-size bias correction applied to TCR pairs. To estimate false discovery rates, a later analysis permuted the HLA or CMV assignments 20 times. A later analysis grouped co-occurring TCRs with DBSCAN, adding TCRdist sequence similarity when clustering within HLA-allele-positive subsets. Repertoires with fewer than 30,000 or more than 120,000 public chains were left out of co-occurrence clustering, as were about 5 repertoires with anomalous nucleotide sharing. The immuneACCESS repertoire file appears here via TCRdb, limited to in-frame rearrangements. These files lack a portion of the clones; in checked studies, under half of the deficit traces to unresolved V genes, and the cause of the others is not known. V and J calls and clone size come straight from that table; D and trimming were deduced from the DNA. The sample records roughly 200,000 clones, roughly 85% of which are singletons. Clones ranked in the top ten supply roughly 1.5% of the sample.

The CDR3 sequence holds 14 residues, the cysteine and phenylalanine included. This entry keeps only the CDR3 DNA: 42 bases, framed from base 1. Based on the germline V gene (reference sequence), the CDR1 and CDR2 sequences are WNHNN and SYGVQD. A note on this clone: Its antigen remains unidentified. An end of the junction does not agree with germline; a read error may underlie this.

The rearrangement combines TRBV10-1 with TRBJ1-3; TRBD1 is a weak D gene call, 6 bases matching. This TCR was sampled from a woman younger than 35 in good health and CMV-seronegative. The source material was PBMCs. The CDR3 corresponds to CASLGQPLWKHHIF. The DNA sequence reads TGCGCCAGTCTTGGACAGCCGCTCTGGAAACACCATATATTT.